The rows below give T cell receptor beta chains drawn from one sample of a study of Graves' ophthalmopathy and Graves' hyperthyroidism. A single record per CDR3 protein comes from TCRdb applying MiXCR to the multiplex PCR reads. The data contain roughly 500,000 distinct CDR3 sequences, around an eighth of them singletons. Input material: blood. The receptors originated from a woman in her 30s with Graves' ophthalmopathy. The CDR3 runs from the conserved cysteine through the conserved F or W. The order of the fields is V gene, J gene, D gene, clone size, CDR3 protein, CDR3 DNA. The D gene is left open where the match is weak. Not every row has a clone size; where given, it reads once, few, many or a size class.

>TRBV12-3/TRBV12-4|TRBJ2-7|NA|many
CASSVAASYEQYF
TGTGCCAGCAGTGTAGCGGCTTCCTACGAGCAGTACTTC
>TRBV6-1|TRBJ2-7|TRBD1|NA
CASSEIEAGTGDEQYF
TGTGCCAGCAGTGAAATCGAGGCGGGGACAGGGGACGAGCAGTACTTC
>TRBV25-1|TRBJ1-1|NA|many
CASSVRDLGTEAFF
TGTGCCAGCAGCGTCAGGGATTTGGGCACTGAAGCTTTCTTT
>TRBV6-1|TRBJ1-1|NA|many
CASSEYKGQRNTEAFF
TGTGCCAGCAGTGAGTACAAGGGACAAAGGAACACTGAAGCTTTCTTT
>TRBV12-3/TRBV12-4|TRBJ1-1|NA|many
CASIRTRSTEAFF
TGTGCCAGTATACGTACAAGGAGCACTGAAGCTTTCTTT
>TRBV6-1|TRBJ2-7|NA|NA
CASSATWWDPYEQYF
TGTGCCAGCAGTGCGACTTGGTGGGATCCCTACGAGCAGTACTTC
>TRBV2|TRBJ2-5|TRBD1|NA
CASSEDRGLQETQYF
TGTGCCAGCAGTGAAGACAGGGGGCTCCAAGAGACCCAGTACTTC
>TRBV12-3/TRBV12-4|TRBJ1-3|TRBD1|many
CASSLAGQGTGNTIYF
TGTGCCAGCAGTTTAGCCGGACAGGGGACTGGAAACACCATATATTTT
>TRBV9|TRBJ1-2|NA|many
CASSVDGGPGYGYTF
TGTGCCAGCAGCGTAGATGGGGGGCCCGGCTATGGCTACACCTTC
>TRBV27|TRBJ2-5|NA|many
CASRDRSGNQETQYF
TGTGCCAGCAGAGACCGTAGCGGTAACCAAGAGACCCAGTACTTC
>TRBV24-1|TRBJ2-7|NA|many
CATSDGGEQYF
TGTGCCACCAGTGATGGGGGGGAGCAGTACTTC
>TRBV30|TRBJ2-5|NA|many
CAWDGTPKETQYF
TGTGCCTGGGACGGGACACCTAAAGAGACCCAGTACTTC
>TRBV7-8|TRBJ2-7|NA|many
CASSLGQGRSYEQYF
TGTGCCAGCAGCTTAGGGCAGGGAAGGTCCTACGAGCAGTACTTC
>TRBV28|TRBJ2-7|TRBD2|many
CASSPIGLAGSYEQYF
TGTGCCAGCAGTCCAATAGGACTAGCGGGCTCCTACGAGCAGTACTTC
>TRBV9|TRBJ1-5|TRBD1|NA
CASSPTGGAGQPQHF
TGTGCCAGCAGCCCGACAGGGGGCGCGGGTCAGCCCCAGCATTTT
>TRBV6-1|TRBJ2-2|NA|many
CASRSPSRPGAGELFF
TGTGCCAGCAGGAGCCCCTCTCGACCTGGGGCCGGGGAGCTGTTTTTT
>TRBV10-3|TRBJ1-1|NA|NA
CAIGKDGTEAFF
TGTGCCATCGGAAAGGATGGCACTGAAGCTTTCTTT
>TRBV12-3/TRBV12-4|TRBJ2-5|NA|NA
CASSSSFGGQETQYF
TGTGCCAGCAGTTCTTCCTTCGGGGGCCAAGAGACCCAGTACTTC
>TRBV2|TRBJ2-4|NA|many
CASSEGGRRTENIQYF
TGTGCCAGCAGTGAAGGAGGCAGACGGACTGAAAACATTCAGTACTTC
>TRBV2|TRBJ1-2|NA|NA
CASSAGLPSLYGYTF
TGTGCCAGCAGCGCCGGCCTTCCGTCCCTTTATGGCTACACCTTC
>TRBV12-3/TRBV12-4|TRBJ1-1|NA|many
CASRSWGTEAFF
TGTGCCAGCAGAAGCTGGGGCACTGAAGCTTTCTTT
>TRBV20-1|TRBJ2-5|TRBD1|many
CSAAHRDRGVF
TGCAGTGCTGCTCACCGGGACAGGGGAGTTTTC